The present T cell receptor (beta chain) was sequenced within a study of blood T cell repertoires in COVID-19. Study context: T cells, B-cell-depleted T cells, or PBMCs supplied cDNA or gDNA.

Sequencing was performed with immunoSEQ multiplex PCR; in TCRdb, only in-frame clones are kept and a portion is missing. The sample includes 12,000 or so clones, more than 80% seen only once; the top ten take around 5%. V gave up 4 bases and J gave up 7 bases; unmatched junction bases: 7. CDR1 and CDR2 from the germline V gene are LGHNA and YNFKEQ. This CDR3 is built from 15 residues. The rearrangement uses TRBV4-2 and TRBJ2-1; 10 bases are shared with TRBD2. This TCR was recovered from a human donor in a cohort sampled during active COVID-19. Sequenced sample: peripheral blood. In DNA, the CDR3 is TGTGCCAGCAGCCCCCGGGCTAGCGGGAGTAATGAGCAGTTCTTC. It yields the protein CASSPRASGSNEQFF.